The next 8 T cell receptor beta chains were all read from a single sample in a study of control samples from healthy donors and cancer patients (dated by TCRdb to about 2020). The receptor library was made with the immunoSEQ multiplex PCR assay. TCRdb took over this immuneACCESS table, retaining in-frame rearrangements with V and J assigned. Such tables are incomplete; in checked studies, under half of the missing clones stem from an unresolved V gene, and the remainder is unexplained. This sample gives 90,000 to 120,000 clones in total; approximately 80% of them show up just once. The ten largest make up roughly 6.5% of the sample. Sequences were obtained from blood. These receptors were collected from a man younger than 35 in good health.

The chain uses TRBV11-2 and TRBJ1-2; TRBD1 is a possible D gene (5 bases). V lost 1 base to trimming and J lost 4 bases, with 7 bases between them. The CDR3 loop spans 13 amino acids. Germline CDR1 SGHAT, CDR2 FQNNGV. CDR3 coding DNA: TGTGCCAGCAGCTTAGGACAGTCCTATGGCTACACCTTC. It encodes CASSLGQSYGYTF.

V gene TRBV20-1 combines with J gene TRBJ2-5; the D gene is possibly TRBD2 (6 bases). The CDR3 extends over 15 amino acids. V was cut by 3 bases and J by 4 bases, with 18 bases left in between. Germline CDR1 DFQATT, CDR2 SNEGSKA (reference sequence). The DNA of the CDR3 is TGCAGTGCTAGTTGGAGCGGGTTCGGTCGAGAGACCCAGTACTTC. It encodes CSASWSGFGRETQYF.

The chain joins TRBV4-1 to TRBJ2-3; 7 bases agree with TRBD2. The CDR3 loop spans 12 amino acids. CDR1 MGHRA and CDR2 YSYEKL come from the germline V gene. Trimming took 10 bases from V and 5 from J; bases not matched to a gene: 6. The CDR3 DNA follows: TGCGCCACTCGGGACTACGGAGATACGCAGTATTTT. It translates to CATRDYGDTQYF.

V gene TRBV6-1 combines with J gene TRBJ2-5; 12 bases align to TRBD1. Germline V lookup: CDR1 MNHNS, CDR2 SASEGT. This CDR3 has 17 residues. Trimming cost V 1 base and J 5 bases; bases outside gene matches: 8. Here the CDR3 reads CASSEDRPGTGGETQYF. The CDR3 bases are TGTGCCAGCAGTGAAGACCGACCCGGGACAGGGGGCGAGACCCAGTACTTC.

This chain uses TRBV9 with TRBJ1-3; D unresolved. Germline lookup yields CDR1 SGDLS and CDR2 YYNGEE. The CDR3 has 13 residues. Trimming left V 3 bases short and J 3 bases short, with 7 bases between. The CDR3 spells CASSEWGGNTIYF. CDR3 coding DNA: TGTGCCAGCAGCGAGTGGGGTGGAAACACCATATATTTT.

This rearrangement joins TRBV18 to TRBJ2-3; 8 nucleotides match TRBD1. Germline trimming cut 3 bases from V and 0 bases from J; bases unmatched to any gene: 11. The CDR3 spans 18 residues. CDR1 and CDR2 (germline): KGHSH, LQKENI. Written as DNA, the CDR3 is TGTGCCAGCTCACCTCAATCGACAGGGGCCTTTAGCACAGATACGCAGTATTTT. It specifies CASSPQSTGAFSTDTQYF. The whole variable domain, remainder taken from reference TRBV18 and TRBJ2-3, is NAGVMQNPRHLVRRRGQEARLRCSPMKGHSHVYWYRQLPEEGLKFMVYLQKENIIDESGMPKERFSAEFPKEGPSILRIQQVVRGDSAAYFCASSPQSTGAFSTDTQYFGPGTRLTVL.

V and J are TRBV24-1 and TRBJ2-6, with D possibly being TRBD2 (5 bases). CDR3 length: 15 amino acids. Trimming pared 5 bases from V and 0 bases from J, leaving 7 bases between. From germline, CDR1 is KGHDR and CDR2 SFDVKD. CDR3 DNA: TGTGCCACCAGTGGACGGGGCTCTGGGGCCAACGTCCTGACTTTC. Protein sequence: CATSGRGSGANVLTF.

CDR3 sequence (DNA): TGTGCCAGCTCACCCCCGAACAGCCCCTACGAGCAGTACGTC. Amino acids: CASSPPNSPYEQYV. V is TRBV18 and J is TRBJ2-7, with no clear D. V lost 3 bases, J lost 2 bases, and 11 bases lay in between. The CDR3 runs 14 residues. Germline V CDR1 and CDR2: KGHSH, LQKENI.